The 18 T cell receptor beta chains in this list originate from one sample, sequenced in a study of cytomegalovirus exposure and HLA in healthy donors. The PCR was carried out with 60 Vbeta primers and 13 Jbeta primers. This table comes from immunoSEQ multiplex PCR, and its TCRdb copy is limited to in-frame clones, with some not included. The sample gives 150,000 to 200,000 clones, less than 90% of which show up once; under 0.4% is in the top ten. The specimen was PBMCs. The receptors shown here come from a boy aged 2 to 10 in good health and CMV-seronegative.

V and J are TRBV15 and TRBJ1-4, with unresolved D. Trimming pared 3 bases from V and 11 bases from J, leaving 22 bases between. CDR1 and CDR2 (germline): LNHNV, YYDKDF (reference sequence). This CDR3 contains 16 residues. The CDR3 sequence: CATSSAGEGLNGKLFF. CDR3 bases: TGTGCCACCAGCAGCGCTGGGGAGGGATTAAATGGTAAACTGTTTTTT.

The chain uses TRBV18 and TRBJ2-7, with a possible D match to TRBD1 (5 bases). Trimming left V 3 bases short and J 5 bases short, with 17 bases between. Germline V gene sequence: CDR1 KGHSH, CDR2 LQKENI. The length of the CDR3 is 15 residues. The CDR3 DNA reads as TGTGCCAGCTCACCTCGTCCGTCAGGGCAGGACGAGCAGTACTTC. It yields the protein CASSPRPSGQDEQYF.

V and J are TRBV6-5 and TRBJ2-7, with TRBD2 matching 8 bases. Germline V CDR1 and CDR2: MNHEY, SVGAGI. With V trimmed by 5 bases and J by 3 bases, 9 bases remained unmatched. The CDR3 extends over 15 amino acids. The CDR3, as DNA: TGTGCCAGCAGTAAGGTTCTAGCGGGTGACTACGAGCAGTACTTC. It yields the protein CASSKVLAGDYEQYF.

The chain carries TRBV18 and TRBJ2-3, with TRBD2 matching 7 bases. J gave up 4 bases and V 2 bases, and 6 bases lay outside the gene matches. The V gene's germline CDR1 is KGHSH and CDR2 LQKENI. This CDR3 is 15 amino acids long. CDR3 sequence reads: CASSPTSVHSDTQYF. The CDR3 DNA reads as TGTGCCAGCTCACCAACTAGCGTCCACTCAGATACGCAGTATTTT. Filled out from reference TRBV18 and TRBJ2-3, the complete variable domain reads NAGVMQNPRHLVRRRGQEARLRCSPMKGHSHVYWYRQLPEEGLKFMVYLQKENIIDESGMPKERFSAEFPKEGPSILRIQQVVRGDSAAYFCASSPTSVHSDTQYFGPGTRLTVL.

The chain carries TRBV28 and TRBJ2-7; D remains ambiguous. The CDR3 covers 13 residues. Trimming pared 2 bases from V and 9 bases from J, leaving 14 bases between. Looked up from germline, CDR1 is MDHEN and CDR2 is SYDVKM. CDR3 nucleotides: TGTGCCAGCAGTTTACCGGCAGGCAGTGGGCAGTACTTC. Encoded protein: CASSLPAGSGQYF.

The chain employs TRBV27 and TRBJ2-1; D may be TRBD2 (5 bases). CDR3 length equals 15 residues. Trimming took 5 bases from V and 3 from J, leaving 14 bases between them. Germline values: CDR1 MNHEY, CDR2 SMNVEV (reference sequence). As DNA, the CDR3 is TGTGCCAGCAGTGCATCAGGACTCATCTACAATGAGCAGTTCTTC. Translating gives CASSASGLIYNEQFF.

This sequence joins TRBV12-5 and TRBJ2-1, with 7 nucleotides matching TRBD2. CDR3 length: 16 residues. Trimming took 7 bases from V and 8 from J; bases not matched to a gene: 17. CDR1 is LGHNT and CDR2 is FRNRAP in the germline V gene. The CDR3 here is CASARRGPGREDEQFF. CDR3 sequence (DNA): TGTGCTAGTGCAAGGAGAGGGCCGGGACGGGAGGATGAGCAGTTCTTC.

CDR3 sequence (DNA): TGCGCCAGCAGCTCCTTAGCGGGAGGGACCTACGAGCAGTACTTC. Translated: CASSSLAGGTYEQYF. The chain combines TRBV5-1 with TRBJ2-7; TRBD2 matches 11 bases. CDR1 is SGHRS and CDR2 is YFSETQ in the germline V gene. This CDR3 is built from 15 residues. Trimming took 3 bases from V and 2 from J; bases not matched to a gene: 4.

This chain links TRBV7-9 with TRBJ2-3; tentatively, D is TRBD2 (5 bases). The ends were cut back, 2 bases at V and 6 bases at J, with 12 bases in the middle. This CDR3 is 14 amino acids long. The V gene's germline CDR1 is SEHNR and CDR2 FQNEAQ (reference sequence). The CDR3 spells CASSLSGSADTQYF. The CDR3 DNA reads TGTGCCAGCAGCTTAAGTGGGAGTGCGGATACGCAGTATTTT. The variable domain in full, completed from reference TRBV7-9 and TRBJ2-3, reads DTGVSQNPRHKITKRGQNVTFRCDPISEHNRLYWYRQTLGQGPEFLTYFQNEAQLEKSRLLSDRFSAERPKGSFSTLEIQRTEQGDSAMYLCASSLSGSADTQYFGPGTRLTVL.

CDR3 amino acids: CASSPRGQETQYF. The CDR3 DNA reads as TGTGCCAGCAGCCCTAGAGGACAAGAGACCCAGTACTTC. The V gene is TRBV27, the J gene TRBJ2-5; no clear D. The CDR3 has 13 amino acids. V was cut by 6 bases and J by 2 bases, with 10 bases left in between. Germline V CDR1 and CDR2: MNHEY, SMNVEV (reference sequence).

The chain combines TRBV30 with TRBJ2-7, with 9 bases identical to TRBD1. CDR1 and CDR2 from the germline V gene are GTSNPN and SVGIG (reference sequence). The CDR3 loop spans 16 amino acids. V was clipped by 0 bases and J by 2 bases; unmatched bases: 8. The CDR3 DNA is TGTGCCTGGAGTGTCCCCAGGACAGGGGTTACCTACGAGCAGTACTTC. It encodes CAWSVPRTGVTYEQYF.

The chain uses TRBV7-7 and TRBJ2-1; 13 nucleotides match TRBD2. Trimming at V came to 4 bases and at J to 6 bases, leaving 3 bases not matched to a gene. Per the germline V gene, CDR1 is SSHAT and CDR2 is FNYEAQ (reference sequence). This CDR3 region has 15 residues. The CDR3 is CASSSGTSGTNEQFF. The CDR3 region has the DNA TGTGCCAGCAGCTCCGGGACTAGCGGGACCAATGAGCAGTTCTTC.

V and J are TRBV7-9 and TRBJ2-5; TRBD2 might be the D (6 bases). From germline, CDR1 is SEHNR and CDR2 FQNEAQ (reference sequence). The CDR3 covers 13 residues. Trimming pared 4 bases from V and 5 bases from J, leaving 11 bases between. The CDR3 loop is CASSSRGSETQYF. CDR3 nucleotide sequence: TGTGCCAGCAGCTCGCGGGGATCGGAGACCCAGTACTTC.

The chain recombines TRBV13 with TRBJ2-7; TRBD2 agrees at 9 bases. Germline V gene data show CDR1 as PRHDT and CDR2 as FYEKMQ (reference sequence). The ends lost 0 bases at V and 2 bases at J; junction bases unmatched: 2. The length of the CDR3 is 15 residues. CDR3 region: CASSLGRGRAYEQYF. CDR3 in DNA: TGTGCCAGCAGCTTAGGGCGCGGGAGGGCCTACGAGCAGTACTTC.

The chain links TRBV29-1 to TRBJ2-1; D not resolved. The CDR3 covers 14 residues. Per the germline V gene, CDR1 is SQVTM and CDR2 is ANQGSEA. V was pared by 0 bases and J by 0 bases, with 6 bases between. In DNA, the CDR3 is TGCAGCGTTGAAGAGCGGAGCTCCTACAATGAGCAGTTCTTC. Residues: CSVEERSSYNEQFF.

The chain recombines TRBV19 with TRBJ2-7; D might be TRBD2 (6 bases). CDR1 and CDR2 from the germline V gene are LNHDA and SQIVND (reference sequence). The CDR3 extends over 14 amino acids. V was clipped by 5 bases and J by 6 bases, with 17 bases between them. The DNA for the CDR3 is TGTGCCAGTAGTGTCCGGGACTTGGGGGTCGAGCAGTACTTC. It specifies CASSVRDLGVEQYF.

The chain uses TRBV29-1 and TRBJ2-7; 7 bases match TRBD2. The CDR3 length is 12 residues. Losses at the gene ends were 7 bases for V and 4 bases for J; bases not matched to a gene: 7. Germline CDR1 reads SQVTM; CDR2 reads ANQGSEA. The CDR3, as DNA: TGCAGCGCCGCATGGGGGGGGTACGAGCAGTACTTC. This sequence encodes CSAAWGGYEQYF.

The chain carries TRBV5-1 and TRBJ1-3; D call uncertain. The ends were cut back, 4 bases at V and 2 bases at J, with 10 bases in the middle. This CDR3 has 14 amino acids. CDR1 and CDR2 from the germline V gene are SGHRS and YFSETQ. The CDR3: CASSMPGTGNTIYF. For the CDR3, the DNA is TGCGCCAGCAGCATGCCGGGGACTGGAAACACCATATATTTT.